The sequence of this T cell receptor (beta chain) was determined in a study of T-cell memory formation after mild COVID-19. Across the whole study: TCR clusters showed largely donor specificity. Broader study findings: Later expanders leaned CD4+, whereas clones that contracted between day 15 and 85 were balanced CD4/CD8.

In germline, CDR1 is KGHDR, CDR2 SFDVKD. The length of the CDR3 is 15 residues. The V and J ends lost 2 bases and 5 bases respectively, with 12 bases between them. TCRdb used MiXCR to reprocess the 5' RACE reads, holding one entry per CDR3 protein. In the table there are about 270,000 distinct CDR3 sequences, around 15% of which are singletons. This clonotype was detected many times. Its antigen is unknown. This receptor was taken from a man younger than 35 who had mild COVID-19 (a few samples of this study predate the infection). Cell type and time point are not known. Sample: PBMCs or a T cell subset sorted from them (not recorded which). This chain links TRBV24-1 with TRBJ1-5; D may be TRBD1 (6 bases). The CDR3 sequence is CATSDSTGWDQPQHF. The CDR3 nucleotides are TGTGCCACCAGTGATTCTACAGGGTGGGATCAGCCCCAGCATTTT.